Sequencing of this T cell receptor (beta chain) was carried out in a study of shared clonotypes between healthy human individuals. Study-level results: Rarefaction showed that sequencing of sorted subsets was incomplete (despite large depth).

Clones were read by immunoSEQ multiplex PCR, and TCRdb kept only the in-frame ones, dropping some. Here the sample spans around 2,000,000 clones, about 95% being singletons. A note on this clone: Its antigen is unknown.

It was CD45RO-negative cells, positively selected for CCR7, that made up naive CD8 cells, with terminally differentiated effector memory CD45RA+ cells excluded. This TCR derives from a man in his late teens or twenties in good health. The sequencing input was naive CD8+ T cells sorted from blood.

The DNA of the CDR3 is TGCGCCAGCAGTGATGAGGGTAGGGCGGATACGCAGTATTTT. This gives the protein CASSDEGRADTQYF. The rearrangement uses TRBV10-2 and TRBJ2-3; D may be TRBD2 (5 bases). The germline V and J ends were trimmed by 3 bases and 6 bases, with 13 bases remaining between them. Germline V gene data show CDR1 as WSHSY and CDR2 as SAAADI. CDR3 length equals 14 residues.